The following is a TCR beta chain sequence with its context. This entry comes from a study of T cells in Graves' hyperthyroidism and ophthalmopathy. Amplification of TCR beta CDR3 regions was performed using RNA transcripts as template. Initially, a first-round RT-PCR of the TCR CDR3 employed the HTBI primer set. TCRdb itself ran the multiplex PCR reads through MiXCR, one entry per CDR3 protein. The top ten hold roughly 50% of the sample, which has approximately 530,000 distinct CDR3 sequences, just under 20% seen once. In germline, CDR1 is SGHVS, CDR2 FNYEAQ. The CDR3 has 19 residues. J gave up 3 bases and V 0 bases, and 10 bases lay outside the gene matches.

J is TRBJ2-1 and V is TRBV7-6; TRBD2 matches 11 bases. The sequenced sample was blood. The receptor comes from a man aged 40-49 years with Graves' ophthalmopathy. Written as DNA, the CDR3 is TGTGCCAGCAGCTTAGCGTTTTACGGGACTAGCGGAGTCTACAATGAGCAGTTCTTC. This gives the protein CASSLAFYGTSGVYNEQFF. The full variable domain, in which reference TRBV7-6 and TRBJ2-1 provide the parts outside the CDR3, is GAGVSQSPRYKVTKRGQDVALRCDPISGHVSLYWYRQALGQGPEFLTYFNYEAQQDKSGLPNDRFSAERPEGSISTLTIQRTEQRDSAMYRCASSLAFYGTSGVYNEQFFGPGTRLTVL.